Listed below are T cell receptor beta chains from one sample, sequenced in a study of regulatory T cells in long-lasting Graves disease. TCRdb reprocessed the multiplex PCR reads with MiXCR, giving one entry per CDR3 protein. The sample records hundreds of thousands of distinct CDR3 sequences, around a sixth being singletons. Source: peripheral blood mononuclear cells (PBMCs), taken at new diagnosis, from a patient treated with antithyroid drugs. These receptors were taken from a female donor with Graves disease. Both conserved end residues are part of each CDR3. Fields, in order: clone size, V gene, J gene, D gene, CDR3 protein, CDR3 DNA. The D gene is left open where the match is weak. The size of a clone is reported for some rows only, either as once, few or many, or as a class for expanded clones.

size: many
V: TRBV6-2/TRBV6-3
J: TRBJ2-1
D: .
CDR3: CASTSLASAYNEQFF
DNA: TGTGCCAGCACTTCTCTAGCGTCGGCCTACAATGAGCAGTTCTTC

size: .
V: TRBV5-1
J: TRBJ2-7
D: TRBD2
CDR3: CASSLSLADGQYF
DNA: TGCGCCAGCAGCTTAAGTCTAGCGGACGGGCAGTACTTC

size: many
V: TRBV10-3
J: TRBJ2-2
D: TRBD2
CDR3: CAIRPTSGGNTGELFF
DNA: TGTGCCATCAGACCAACTAGCGGGGGGAACACCGGGGAGCTGTTTTTT

size: few
V: TRBV30
J: TRBJ1-1
D: .
CDR3: CAWSAEAGQNTEAFF
DNA: TGTGCCTGGAGTGCGGAGGCAGGGCAGAACACTGAAGCTTTCTTT

size: many
V: TRBV6-2/TRBV6-3
J: TRBJ2-5
D: TRBD2
CDR3: CASRTLRGGRQETQYF
DNA: TGTGCCAGCAGAACCCTCCGGGGGGGTCGGCAAGAGACCCAGTACTTC

size: many
V: TRBV11-1
J: TRBJ2-2
D: TRBD1
CDR3: CASSLARGRTGELFF
DNA: TGTGCCAGCAGCTTGGCCAGGGGGCGTACCGGGGAGCTGTTTTTT

size: many
V: TRBV10-3
J: TRBJ1-2
D: .
CDR3: CAISSGEGVDNTYGYTF
DNA: TGTGCCATCAGTTCGGGTGAGGGGGTGGACAACACTTATGGCTACACCTTC

size: many
V: TRBV7-9
J: TRBJ2-1
D: TRBD2
CDR3: CASSPRLADLNEQFF
DNA: TGTGCCAGCAGCCCGAGACTAGCGGACCTCAATGAGCAGTTCTTC

size: .
V: TRBV5-4
J: TRBJ1-1
D: .
CDR3: CASSLWGAVAEAFF
DNA: TGTGCCAGCAGCTTATGGGGGGCAGTAGCTGAAGCTTTCTTT

size: many
V: TRBV7-9
J: TRBJ2-5
D: TRBD1
CDR3: CASSLLRRTGETQYF
DNA: TGTGCCAGCAGCTTATTAAGGCGGACAGGAGAGACCCAGTACTTC

size: many
V: TRBV29-1
J: TRBJ2-3
D: .
CDR3: CSVERRTVYSTDTQYF
DNA: TGCAGCGTTGAGAGGAGAACTGTCTACTCCACAGATACGCAGTATTTT

size: many
V: TRBV20-1
J: TRBJ1-6
D: TRBD1
CDR3: CSARGQGAFNSPLHF
DNA: TGCAGTGCTAGAGGGCAGGGGGCTTTTAATTCACCCCTCCACTTT

size: many
V: TRBV12-3/TRBV12-4
J: TRBJ2-3
D: .
CDR3: CASIIAGTDTQYF
DNA: TGTGCCAGCATTATCGCGGGCACAGATACGCAGTATTTT

size: many
V: TRBV7-2
J: TRBJ1-2
D: TRBD1
CDR3: CASSTGQGANYGYTF
DNA: TGTGCCAGCAGCACCGGACAGGGGGCAAACTATGGCTACACCTTC

size: many
V: TRBV6-1
J: TRBJ2-1
D: .
CDR3: CASSENGWDEQFF
DNA: TGTGCCAGCAGTGAAAATGGCTGGGATGAGCAGTTCTTC

size: .
V: TRBV20-1
J: TRBJ1-1
D: .
CDR3: CSALNRGTEAFF
DNA: TGCAGTGCTCTAAACCGGGGCACTGAAGCTTTCTTT

size: many
V: TRBV5-1
J: TRBJ1-1
D: .
CDR3: CASSLDGLYTEAFF
DNA: TGCGCCAGCAGCTTGGACGGGCTCTACACTGAAGCTTTCTTT

size: many
V: TRBV20-1
J: TRBJ2-5
D: .
CDR3: CSARKLVGATQYF
DNA: TGCAGTGCTAGAAAGCTGGTTGGAGCGACCCAGTACTTC

size: many
V: TRBV29-1
J: TRBJ2-1
D: .
CDR3: CSAILGVSWGNEQFF
DNA: TGCAGCGCCATCCTGGGGGTGTCTTGGGGCAATGAGCAGTTCTTC